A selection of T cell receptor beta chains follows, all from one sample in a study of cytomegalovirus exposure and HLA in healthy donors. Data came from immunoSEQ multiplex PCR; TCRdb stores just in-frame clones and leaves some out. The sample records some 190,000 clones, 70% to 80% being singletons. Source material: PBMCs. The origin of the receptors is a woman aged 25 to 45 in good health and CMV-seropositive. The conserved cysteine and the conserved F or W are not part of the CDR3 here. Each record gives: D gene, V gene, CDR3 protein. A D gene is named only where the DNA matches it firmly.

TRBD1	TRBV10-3	ATRQGVGRDEQF
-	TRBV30	ASRHLETQY
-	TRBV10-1	ASRDRVNEKLF
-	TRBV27	ASSLLRTGTPYEQY
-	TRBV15	ATSRDRSNTGELF
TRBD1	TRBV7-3	ASSPPGQGMNEQF
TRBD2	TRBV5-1	ASSFESGGRPYEQY
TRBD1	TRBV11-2	ASSVDRGGNTIY
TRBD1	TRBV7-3	ASSLSSITGANTDTQY
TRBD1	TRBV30	AWHRGYNSPLH
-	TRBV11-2	ASSEAGEDNEQF